The 25 T cell receptor beta chains presented below share a single source sample, sequenced in a study of chemoradiotherapy in HPV16-positive cancers. TCRdb's copy holds only in-frame clones and misses some; the assay was immunoSEQ multiplex PCR. The repertoire consists of thousands of clones, with roughly 90% occurring once and the leading ten covering 3.5% to 4%. Sample: tumor tissue, taken from a patient who underwent chemoradiotherapy. The receptors were gathered from a human donor with HPV-associated anogenital cancer.

The chain has TRBV27 and TRBJ1-2, with 10 bases fitting TRBD1. Germline V gene data show CDR1 as MNHEY and CDR2 as SMNVEV (reference sequence). The CDR3 covers 16 residues. Germline trimming cut 2 bases from V and 4 bases from J; bases unmatched to any gene: 7. The CDR3 DNA is TGTGCCAGCAGTTTAGCCGGGACAGGGGTCCTCTATGGCTACACCTTC. This gives the protein CASSLAGTGVLYGYTF.

This clone was observed a single time. The chain recombines TRBV7-6 with TRBJ1-5; D is uncertain. Trimming removed 1 base at V and 3 bases at J, with 7 bases between. CDR3 length: 14 amino acids. In germline, CDR1 is SGHVS, CDR2 FNYEAQ. This CDR3 is CASSLDSLNQPQHF. In DNA, the CDR3 is TGTGCCAGCAGCTTAGATAGTCTCAATCAGCCCCAGCATTTT.

This chain connects TRBV4-2 to TRBJ2-1; D possibly corresponds to TRBD2 (6 bases). The CDR3 covers 14 residues. Trimming stripped 5 bases from V and 2 bases from J, with 10 bases between. The germline gives CDR1 LGHNA, CDR2 YNFKEQ. The CDR3 loop reads CASSWRAAYNEQFF. CDR3 bases: TGTGCCAGCAGCTGGAGGGCCGCCTACAATGAGCAGTTCTTC.

The chain has TRBV21-1 and TRBJ1-5; the table assigns TRBD1, which was not confirmed against the DNA. TRBV21-1 is a known pseudogene. The CDR3 is 14 residues long. CDR3 in amino acids: CASSKGQADQPQHF. The CDR3 bases are TGTGCCAGCAGCAAGGGGCAGGCAGATCAGCCCCAGCATTTT.

This clone was counted a few times. CDR3 region: CASSSDTGEQFF. The CDR3 DNA sequence: TGTGCCAGCAGCTCAGACACGGGTGAGCAGTTCTTC. The J gene is TRBJ2-1, the V gene TRBV7-2; D not certain. Germline V gives CDR1 SGHTA, CDR2 FQGNSA. Trimming cost V 4 bases and J 9 bases, with 10 bases left between them. This CDR3 spans 12 amino acids. Full variable domain (remainder filled in from reference TRBV7-2 and TRBJ2-1): GAGVSQSPSNKVTEKGKDVELRCDPISGHTALYWYRQSLGQGLEFLIYFQGNSAPDKSGLPSDRFSAERTGGSVSTLTIQRTQQEDSAVYLCASSSDTGEQFFGPGTRLTVL.

This chain uses TRBV2 with TRBJ2-4, with D perhaps given as TRBD1 or TRBD2 (5 bases each). The germline V and J ends were trimmed by 1 base and 5 bases, with 12 bases remaining between them. CDR3 length: 15 amino acids. Per the germline V gene, CDR1 is SNHLY and CDR2 is FYNNEI. The CDR3 reads CASSEGGNWENIQYF. The CDR3 DNA reads as TGTGCCAGCAGTGAAGGGGGGAATTGGGAAAACATTCAGTACTTC. The entire variable domain, with the rest obtained from reference TRBV2 and TRBJ2-4, is as follows: EPEVTQTPSHQVTQMGQEVILRCVPISNHLYFYWYRQILGQKVEFLVSFYNNEISEKSEIFDDQFSVERPDGSNFTLKIRSTKLEDSAMYFCASSEGGNWENIQYFGAGTRLSVL.

The gene calls are TRBV6-1 and TRBJ1-4; D is undetermined. Germline-derived CDR1 and CDR2 are MNHNS and SASEGT. There are 15 residues in the CDR3. Trimming left V 3 bases short and J 7 bases short, with 15 bases between. CDR3 sequence (DNA): TGTGCCAGCAGTGATGGAAACACCGTTACTGAAAAACTGTTTTTT. It codes for CASSDGNTVTEKLFF.

The chain joins TRBV19 to TRBJ2-1; D perhaps matches TRBD2 (6 bases). From germline, CDR1 is LNHDA and CDR2 SQIVND (reference sequence). V was shortened by 4 bases and J by 5 bases, with 6 bases between the two germline ends. The CDR3 spans 12 residues. This CDR3 is CASSTGDNEQFF. The DNA for the CDR3 is TGTGCCAGTAGTACGGGAGACAATGAGCAGTTCTTC.

The chain uses TRBV6-1 and TRBJ1-1; D is undetermined. The CDR3 runs 12 residues. V dropped 2 bases and J dropped 4 bases, with 5 bases sitting between them. Germline CDR1 and CDR2: MNHNS and SASEGT. For the CDR3, the DNA is TGTGCCAGCAGTGAATATAGCACTGAAGCTTTCTTT. Translation gives CASSEYSTEAFF.

The rearrangement uses TRBV30 and TRBJ2-7; no clear D gene. This CDR3 region has 15 residues. CDR1 and CDR2 (germline): GTSNPN, SVGIG (reference sequence). Trimming shortened V by 5 bases and J by 0 bases, and 17 bases separated the two germline ends. DNA of the CDR3: TGTGCCTGGTTTGGTAAAGGCGTTAACTCCTACGAGCAGTACTTC. Amino acids: CAWFGKGVNSYEQYF.

The chain has TRBV5-1 and TRBJ2-1; 8 bases agree with TRBD2. The germline gives CDR1 SGHRS, CDR2 YFSETQ. V gave up 0 bases and J gave up 7 bases; unmatched junction bases: 6. This CDR3 has 15 residues. Written as DNA, the CDR3 is TGCGCCAGCAGCTTGGGGACTAGCCTCGGAAATGAGCAGTTCTTC. Its translation: CASSLGTSLGNEQFF.

V is TRBV15 and J is TRBJ2-5; no clear D. V lost 0 bases, J lost 0 bases, and 8 bases lay in between. CDR1 and CDR2 from the germline V gene are LNHNV and YYDKDF (reference sequence). This CDR3 has 15 amino acids. This CDR3 reads CATSRDLHNQETQYF. DNA for the CDR3: TGTGCCACCAGCAGAGATTTACACAACCAAGAGACCCAGTACTTC.

The CDR3, as DNA: TGCGCCAGCAGTCAATCGGGACTAGCGGGAGGAGAGAATGAGCAGTTCTTC. It yields the protein CASSQSGLAGGENEQFF. V gene TRBV23-1 combines with J gene TRBJ2-1, with 15 bases aligning to TRBD2. TRBV23-1 is identified as an open reading frame with a role that is uncertain. Losses at the gene ends were 0 bases for V and 7 bases for J; bases not matched to a gene: 4. The CDR3 consists of 17 residues.

This chain uses TRBV4-2 with TRBJ1-2; 10 bases map to TRBD1. V lost 9 bases, J lost 3 bases, and 10 bases stayed unmatched. The length of the CDR3 is 15 residues. The germline V gene has CDR1 LGHNA and CDR2 YNFKEQ. The CDR3, as DNA: TGTGCCAGTGCTCTCCGGGACAGGGGTGACTATGGCTACACCTTC. Translation: CASALRDRGDYGYTF.

The chain uses TRBV27 and TRBJ2-5; 10 bases are a match to TRBD1. The CDR3 is made up of 15 amino acids. The ends lost 5 bases at V and 4 bases at J; junction bases unmatched: 7. The germline V gene has CDR1 MNHEY and CDR2 SMNVEV (reference sequence). The CDR3: CASSPGQGNAETQYF. CDR3 coding DNA: TGTGCCAGCAGTCCGGGACAGGGGAACGCAGAGACCCAGTACTTC.

The rearrangement joins TRBV18 to TRBJ2-7; maybe TRBD2 (5 bases). V was pared by 5 bases and J by 9 bases, with 23 bases between. The CDR3 is 15 residues long. Germline-derived CDR1 and CDR2 are KGHSH and LQKENI. CDR3 region: CASSTPGDGHRMQYF. For the CDR3, the DNA is TGTGCCAGCTCAACTCCCGGGGATGGTCATCGGATGCAGTACTTC.

The chain employs TRBV2 and TRBJ2-3, with no clear D. The V gene lost 0 bases and the J gene lost 6 bases, with 10 bases spanning the gap. This CDR3 comprises 14 residues. Germline assignment: CDR1 SNHLY and CDR2 FYNNEI. The CDR3 sequence is CASSEALRRDTQYF. The DNA of the CDR3 is TGTGCCAGCAGTGAAGCGCTTCGCAGGGATACGCAGTATTTT.

V gene TRBV28 combines with J gene TRBJ1-3, with D unclear. The CDR3 has 12 amino acids. Trimming shortened V by 10 bases and J by 4 bases, and 11 bases separated the two germline ends. Germline V lookup: CDR1 MDHEN, CDR2 SYDVKM. CDR3 loop: CATANTGNTIYF. The CDR3 nucleotides read TGTGCCACCGCCAACACCGGAAACACCATATATTTT.

This clone was recorded only once. The rearrangement uses TRBV2 and TRBJ1-2, with D perhaps TRBD1 (5 bases). Trimming shortened V by 6 bases and J by 4 bases, and 18 bases separated the two germline ends. CDR3 length equals 15 residues. Germline V gene sequence: CDR1 SNHLY, CDR2 FYNNEI. The CDR3 here is CASSPFGGGSYGYTF. CDR3 in DNA: TGTGCCAGCAGCCCCTTCGGGGGTGGGAGCTATGGCTACACCTTC.

The chain recombines TRBV9 with TRBJ2-1, with 16 bases aligning to TRBD2. The V and J ends lost 3 bases and 7 bases, in that order; junction bases with no gene match: 4. Germline V gives CDR1 SGDLS, CDR2 YYNGEE. This CDR3 has 16 amino acids. CDR3 residues: CASSAGTSGRVNEQFF. Here the CDR3 DNA reads TGTGCCAGCAGCGCCGGGACTAGCGGGAGGGTAAATGAGCAGTTCTTC.

This clone has only a few counts. The CDR3 protein is CASAHRGNVETEAFF. The CDR3 region has the DNA TGTGCCAGCGCTCACAGGGGGAATGTGGAGACTGAAGCTTTCTTT. The chain has TRBV4-2 and TRBJ1-1; 8 positions agree with TRBD1. V dropped 8 bases and J dropped 5; count of bases not matched to a gene: 13. This CDR3 comprises 15 residues. Germline CDR1 LGHNA, CDR2 YNFKEQ.

A remark on this clone: Different DNA sequences within this sample yield the same CDR3. The chain joins TRBV28 to TRBJ1-4; D ambiguous. The ends were cut back, 2 bases at V and 7 bases at J, with 2 bases in the middle. The CDR3 contains 11 residues. Per germline, CDR1 MDHEN and CDR2 SYDVKM. The CDR3: CASSLGEKLFF. DNA for the CDR3: TGTGCCAGCAGTTTAGGTGAAAAACTGTTTTTT.

V and J are TRBV10-3 and TRBJ1-6; D not resolved. The length of the CDR3 is 13 residues. V gave up 7 bases and J gave up 8 bases, with 12 bases separating them. The germline V gene has CDR1 ENHRY and CDR2 SYGVKD. CDR3 protein: CAINTDGYSPLHF. The CDR3 DNA reads TGTGCCATCAATACGGACGGCTATTCACCCCTCCACTTT.

J is TRBJ2-6 and V is TRBV7-8, with a possible D match to TRBD1 (6 bases). V lost 5 bases and J 0 bases, leaving 11 bases between the germline ends. In germline, CDR1 is SGHVS, CDR2 FQNEAQ. CDR3 length equals 16 residues. CDR3 DNA: TGTGCCAGCAGCACCCGGACAGTCTCTGGGGCCAACGTCCTGACTTTC. Protein: CASSTRTVSGANVLTF.

This chain connects TRBV28 to TRBJ2-7; 9 nucleotides agree with TRBD2. The germline gives CDR1 MDHEN, CDR2 SYDVKM. J lost 3 bases, V lost 3 bases, and 6 bases had no gene match. CDR3 length: 15 amino acids. The CDR3 is CASSLSGTSYYEQYF. CDR3 nucleotides: TGTGCCAGCAGTTTGTCCGGGACTAGCTACTACGAGCAGTACTTC. Combining the CDR3 with reference TRBV28 and TRBJ2-7 gives the whole variable domain DVKVTQSSRYLVKRTGEKVFLECVQDMDHENMFWYRQDPGLGLRLIYFSYDVKMKEKGDIPEGYSVSREKKERFSLILESASTNQTSMYLCASSLSGTSYYEQYFGPGTRLTVT.